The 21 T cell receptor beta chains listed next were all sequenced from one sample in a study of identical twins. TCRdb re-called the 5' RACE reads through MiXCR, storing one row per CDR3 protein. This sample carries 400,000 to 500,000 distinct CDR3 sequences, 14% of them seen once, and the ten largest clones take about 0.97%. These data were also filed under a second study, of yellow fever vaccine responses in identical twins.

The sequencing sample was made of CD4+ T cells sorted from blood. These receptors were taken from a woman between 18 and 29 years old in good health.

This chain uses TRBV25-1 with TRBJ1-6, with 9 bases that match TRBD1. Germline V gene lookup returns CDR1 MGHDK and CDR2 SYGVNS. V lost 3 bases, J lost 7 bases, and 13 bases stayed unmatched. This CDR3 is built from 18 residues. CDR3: CASSDPSSGTGTNSPLHF. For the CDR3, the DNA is TGTGCCAGCAGTGACCCTTCCTCCGGGACAGGGACGAATTCACCCCTCCACTTT.

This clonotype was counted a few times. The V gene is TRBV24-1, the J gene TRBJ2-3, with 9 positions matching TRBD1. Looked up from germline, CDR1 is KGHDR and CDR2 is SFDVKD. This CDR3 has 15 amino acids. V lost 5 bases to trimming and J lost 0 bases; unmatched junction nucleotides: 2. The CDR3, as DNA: TGTGCCACCAGTGTGACAGGGGGTAGCACAGATACGCAGTATTTT. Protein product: CATSVTGGSTDTQYF.

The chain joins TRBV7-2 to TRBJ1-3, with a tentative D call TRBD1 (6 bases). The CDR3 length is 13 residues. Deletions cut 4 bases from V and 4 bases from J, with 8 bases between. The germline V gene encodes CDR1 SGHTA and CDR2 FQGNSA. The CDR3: CASSSGTGNTIYF. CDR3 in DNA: TGTGCCAGCAGCTCAGGGACAGGAAACACCATATATTTT.

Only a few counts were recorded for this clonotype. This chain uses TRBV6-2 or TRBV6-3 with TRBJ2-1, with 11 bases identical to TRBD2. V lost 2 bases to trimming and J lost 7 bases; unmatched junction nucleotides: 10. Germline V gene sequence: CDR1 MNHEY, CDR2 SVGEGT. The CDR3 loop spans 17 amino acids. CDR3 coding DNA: TGTGCCAGCAGTTACCCTCATAGCGGGAGGGCCAATAATGAGCAGTTCTTC. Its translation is CASSYPHSGRANNEQFF.

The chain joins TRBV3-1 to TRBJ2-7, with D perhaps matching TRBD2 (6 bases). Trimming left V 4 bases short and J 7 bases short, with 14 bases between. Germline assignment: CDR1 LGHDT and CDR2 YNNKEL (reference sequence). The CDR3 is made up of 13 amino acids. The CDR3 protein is CASSLSGAGEQYF. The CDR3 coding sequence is TGTGCCAGCAGCCTCTCGGGCGCGGGGGAGCAGTACTTC.

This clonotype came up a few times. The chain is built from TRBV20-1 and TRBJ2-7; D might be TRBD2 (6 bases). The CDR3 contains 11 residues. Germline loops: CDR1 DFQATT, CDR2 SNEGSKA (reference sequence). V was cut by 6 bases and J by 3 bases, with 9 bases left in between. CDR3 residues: CSAKTSYEQYF. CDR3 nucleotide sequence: TGCAGTGCCAAGACTAGCTACGAGCAGTACTTC.

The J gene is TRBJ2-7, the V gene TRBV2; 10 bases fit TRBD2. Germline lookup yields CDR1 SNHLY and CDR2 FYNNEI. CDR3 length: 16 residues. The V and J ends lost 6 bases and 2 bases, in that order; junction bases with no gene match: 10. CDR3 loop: CASSRASGGAAYEQYF. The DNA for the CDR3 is TGTGCCAGCAGCCGAGCCAGCGGGGGGGCCGCCTACGAGCAGTACTTC.

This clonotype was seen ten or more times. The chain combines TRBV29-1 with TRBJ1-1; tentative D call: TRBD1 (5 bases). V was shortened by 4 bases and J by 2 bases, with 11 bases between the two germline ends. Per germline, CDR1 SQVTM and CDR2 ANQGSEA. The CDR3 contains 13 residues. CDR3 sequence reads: CSVARQTNTEAFF. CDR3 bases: TGCAGCGTTGCTAGACAGACCAACACTGAAGCTTTCTTT.

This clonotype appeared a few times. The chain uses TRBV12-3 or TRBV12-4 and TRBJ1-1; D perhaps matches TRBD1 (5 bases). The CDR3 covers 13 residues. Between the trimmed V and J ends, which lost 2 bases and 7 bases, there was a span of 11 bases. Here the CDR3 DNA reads TGTGCCAGCAGTTTAAATGGGGCGGATGAAGCTTTCTTT. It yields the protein CASSLNGADEAFF.

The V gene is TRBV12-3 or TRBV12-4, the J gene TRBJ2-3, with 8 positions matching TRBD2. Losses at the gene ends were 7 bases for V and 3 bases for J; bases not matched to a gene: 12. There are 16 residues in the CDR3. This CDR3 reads CASKPTGGRNTDTQYF. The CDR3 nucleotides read TGTGCCAGCAAACCTACGGGGGGGCGGAATACAGATACGCAGTATTTT.

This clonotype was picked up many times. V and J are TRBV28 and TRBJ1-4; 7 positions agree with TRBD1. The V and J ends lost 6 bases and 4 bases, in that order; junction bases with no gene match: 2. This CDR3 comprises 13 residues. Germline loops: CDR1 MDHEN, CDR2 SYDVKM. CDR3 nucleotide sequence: TGTGCCAGCAGGGGGGACAGTAATGAAAAACTGTTTTTT. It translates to CASRGDSNEKLFF.

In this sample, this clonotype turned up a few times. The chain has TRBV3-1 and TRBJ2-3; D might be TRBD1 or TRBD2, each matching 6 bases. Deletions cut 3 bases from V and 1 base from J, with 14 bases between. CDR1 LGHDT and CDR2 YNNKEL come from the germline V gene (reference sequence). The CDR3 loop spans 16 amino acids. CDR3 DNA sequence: TGTGCCAGCAGCCAGACACAGGGACTCGGCACAGATACGCAGTATTTT. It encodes CASSQTQGLGTDTQYF.

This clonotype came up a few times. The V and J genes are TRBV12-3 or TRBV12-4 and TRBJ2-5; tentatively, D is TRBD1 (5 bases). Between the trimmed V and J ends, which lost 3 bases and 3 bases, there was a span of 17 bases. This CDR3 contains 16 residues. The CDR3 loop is CASSLAGWVQEETQYF. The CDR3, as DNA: TGTGCCAGCAGTTTGGCAGGGTGGGTGCAGGAAGAGACCCAGTACTTC.

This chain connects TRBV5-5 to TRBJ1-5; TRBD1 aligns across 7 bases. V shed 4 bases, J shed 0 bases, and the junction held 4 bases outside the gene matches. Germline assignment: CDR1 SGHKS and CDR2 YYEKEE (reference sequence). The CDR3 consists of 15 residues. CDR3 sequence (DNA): TGTGCCAGCAGCCGAACAGGGGTTAGCAATCAGCCCCAGCATTTT. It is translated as CASSRTGVSNQPQHF.

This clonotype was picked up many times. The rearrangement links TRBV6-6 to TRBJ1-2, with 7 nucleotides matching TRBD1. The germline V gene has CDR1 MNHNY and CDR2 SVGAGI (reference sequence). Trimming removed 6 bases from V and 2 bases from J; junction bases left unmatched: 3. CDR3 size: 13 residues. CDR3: CASSRGGNYGYTF. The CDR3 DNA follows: TGTGCCAGCAGCCGAGGGGGCAACTATGGCTACACCTTC.

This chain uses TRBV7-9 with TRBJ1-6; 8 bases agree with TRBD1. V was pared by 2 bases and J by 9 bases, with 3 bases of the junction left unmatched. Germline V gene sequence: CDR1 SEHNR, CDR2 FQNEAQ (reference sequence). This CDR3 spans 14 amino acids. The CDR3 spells CASSLRDRSSPLHF. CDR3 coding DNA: TGTGCCAGCAGCTTAAGGGACAGGAGTTCACCCCTCCACTTT. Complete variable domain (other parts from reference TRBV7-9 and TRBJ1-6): DTGVSQNPRHKITKRGQNVTFRCDPISEHNRLYWYRQTLGQGPEFLTYFQNEAQLEKSRLLSDRFSAERPKGSFSTLEIQRTEQGDSAMYLCASSLRDRSSPLHFGNGTRLTVT.

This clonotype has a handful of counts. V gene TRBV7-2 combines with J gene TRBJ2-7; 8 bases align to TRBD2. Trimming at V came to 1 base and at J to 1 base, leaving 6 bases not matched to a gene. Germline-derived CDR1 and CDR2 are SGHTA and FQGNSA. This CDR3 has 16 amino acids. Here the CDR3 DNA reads TGTGCCAGCAGCTTAGAGGCAACTAGCGGTTCCTACGAGCAGTACTTC. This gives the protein CASSLEATSGSYEQYF.

CDR3 protein: CSVDPGDTEAFF. Here the CDR3 DNA reads TGCAGCGTTGACCCGGGGGACACTGAAGCTTTCTTT. This chain connects TRBV29-1 to TRBJ1-1, with D perhaps matching TRBD1 (5 bases). Germline CDR1 SQVTM, CDR2 ANQGSEA. V dropped 3 bases and J dropped 3 bases, with 8 bases sitting between them. The CDR3 length is 12 residues.

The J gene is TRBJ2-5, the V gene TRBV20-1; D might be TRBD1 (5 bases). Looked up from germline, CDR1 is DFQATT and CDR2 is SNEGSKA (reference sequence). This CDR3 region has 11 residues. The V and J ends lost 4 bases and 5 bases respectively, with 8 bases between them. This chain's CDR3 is CSATQVETQYF. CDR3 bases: TGCAGTGCTACACAGGTGGAGACCCAGTACTTC.

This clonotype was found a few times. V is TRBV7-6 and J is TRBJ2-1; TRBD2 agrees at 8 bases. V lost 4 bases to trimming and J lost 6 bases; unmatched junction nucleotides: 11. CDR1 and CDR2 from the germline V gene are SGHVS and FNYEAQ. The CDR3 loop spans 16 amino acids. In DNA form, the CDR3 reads TGTGCCAGCAGCTCCGTGGGACTAGATAAGGGCAATGAGCAGTTCTTC. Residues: CASSSVGLDKGNEQFF.

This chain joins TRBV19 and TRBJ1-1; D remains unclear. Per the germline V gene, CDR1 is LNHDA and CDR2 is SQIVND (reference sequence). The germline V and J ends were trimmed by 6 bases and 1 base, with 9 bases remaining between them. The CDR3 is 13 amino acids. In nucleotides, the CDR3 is TGTGCCAGTAGGGGCAGCCCGAACACTGAAGCTTTCTTT. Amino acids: CASRGSPNTEAFF.